The 18 T cell receptor beta chains reported below all come from one sample, sequenced in a study of T cell responses to AZD1222 COVID-19 vaccine. The data were produced by immunoSEQ multiplex PCR, yet TCRdb's version contains in-frame clones alone and is incomplete. The sample carries approximately 89,000 clones, about 90% recorded once. This material consisted of peripheral blood, taken on day 0 of MenACWY control vaccination. The receptors stem from an adult in good health.

This chain uses TRBV5-8 with TRBJ2-1; D might be TRBD2 (5 bases). The CDR3 totals 15 residues. Germline loops: CDR1 SGHTS, CDR2 YDEGEE. Trimming stripped 3 bases from V and 5 bases from J, with 15 bases between. DNA for the CDR3: TGTGCCAGCAGCTGGGCCCTTACTAGGAACAATGAGCAGTTCTTC. Translating it yields CASSWALTRNNEQFF.

The rearrangement uses TRBV19 and TRBJ2-2, with no clear D. CDR1 LNHDA and CDR2 SQIVND come from the germline V gene (reference sequence). The CDR3 has 13 residues. Trimming took 3 bases from V and 5 from J, leaving 7 bases between them. The CDR3 bases are TGTGCCAGTAGTATTCTCTCGACCGGGGAGCTGTTTTTT. This gives the protein CASSILSTGELFF.

The chain links TRBV2 to TRBJ1-1; a weak D match, TRBD1 (5 bases). V was cut by 5 bases and J by 4 bases, with 14 bases left in between. Germline V gene data show CDR1 as SNHLY and CDR2 as FYNNEI. The length of the CDR3 is 14 residues. The CDR3 loop is CASSLRQSVTEAFF. The CDR3 nucleotides are TGTGCCAGCAGTCTTAGACAGAGCGTCACTGAAGCTTTCTTT.

This clone was counted once. V is TRBV18 and J is TRBJ2-3; TRBD1 matches at 11 bases. V was pared by 5 bases and J by 3 bases, with 4 bases of the junction left unmatched. CDR3 size: 15 residues. Germline CDR1 reads KGHSH; CDR2 reads LQKENI. Here the CDR3 reads CASSSGTGGTDTQYF. CDR3 bases: TGTGCCAGCTCATCCGGGACAGGGGGTACAGATACGCAGTATTTT.

Judged by abundance, this clone is medium-sized. An end of the junction does not agree with germline; a read error may underlie this. The DNA of the CDR3 is TGTGCCAGCAGTTCCCCCTATGAGCAGTACTTC. Its translation: CASSSPYEQYF. The gene calls are TRBV6-5 and TRBJ2-7; no clear D. The CDR3 runs to 11 residues. From germline, CDR1 is MNHEY and CDR2 SVGAGI.

The CDR3 reads CASSPRELDTGELFF. CDR3 DNA sequence: TGTGCCAGCAGCCCACGGGAACTGGACACCGGGGAGCTGTTTTTT. This sequence joins TRBV4-2 and TRBJ2-2, with D tentatively TRBD2 (5 bases). Germline-derived CDR1 and CDR2 are LGHNA and YNFKEQ. The CDR3 length is 15 residues. The V and J ends lost 4 bases and 3 bases respectively, with 12 bases between them.

This clone has more than one count but fewer than ten. The chain has TRBV5-4 and TRBJ1-2; D is ambiguous. Germline CDR1 is SGHNT and CDR2 is YYREEE (reference sequence). Trimming removed 4 bases at V and 7 bases at J, with 17 bases between. CDR3 length: 14 amino acids. In DNA form, the CDR3 reads TGTGCCAGCAGCACGGAGGCGGCGGGCGCTGGCTACACCTTC. Protein product: CASSTEAAGAGYTF.

The chain is built from TRBV10-3 and TRBJ2-7; 8 bases are a match to TRBD1. This CDR3 region has 13 residues. CDR1 ENHRY and CDR2 SYGVKD come from the germline V gene. The J segment lost 3 bases and the V segment lost 8 bases, leaving 6 bases of the junction unmatched. In DNA, the CDR3 is TGTGCCATCCGGACAGGGAGCAACTACGAGCAGTACTTC. This gives the protein CAIRTGSNYEQYF.

The chain recombines TRBV19 with TRBJ1-2, with a possible D match to TRBD1 (5 bases). This CDR3 region has 14 residues. Between the trimmed V and J ends, which lost 6 bases and 3 bases, there was a span of 14 bases. CDR1 and CDR2 (germline): LNHDA, SQIVND (reference sequence). The CDR3 loop is CASREDGGDYGYTF. The CDR3 coding sequence is TGTGCCAGTAGGGAGGACGGGGGGGACTATGGCTACACCTTC.

This chain joins TRBV15 and TRBJ1-1; possible D gene TRBD1, 5 bases. The length of the CDR3 is 14 residues. V gave up 1 base and J gave up 0 bases, with 6 bases separating them. Germline assignment: CDR1 LNHNV and CDR2 YYDKDF (reference sequence). In DNA, the CDR3 is TGTGCCACCAGCAGAGCAGGGCTGAACACTGAAGCTTTCTTT. Protein: CATSRAGLNTEAFF. The full variable domain, in which reference TRBV15 and TRBJ1-1 provide the parts outside the CDR3, is DAMVIQNPRYQVTQFGKPVTLSCSQTLNHNVMYWYQQKSSQAPKLLFHYYDKDFNNEADTPDNFQSRRPNTSFCFLDIRSPGLGDTAMYLCATSRAGLNTEAFFGQGTRLTVV.

This sequence joins TRBV7-2 and TRBJ2-1, with 10 bases identical to TRBD2. CDR1 SGHTA and CDR2 FQGNSA come from the germline V gene. The CDR3 length is 18 residues. Trimming took 1 base from V and 9 from J; bases not matched to a gene: 15. The CDR3 DNA reads TGTGCCAGCAGCTTAGAGGCTCCGGGACTAGCGAATTCAGGTGAGCAGTTCTTC. Residues: CASSLEAPGLANSGEQFF. Full variable domain (outside the CDR3, taken from reference TRBV7-2 and TRBJ2-1): GAGVSQSPSNKVTEKGKDVELRCDPISGHTALYWYRQSLGQGLEFLIYFQGNSAPDKSGLPSDRFSAERTGGSVSTLTIQRTQQEDSAVYLCASSLEAPGLANSGEQFFGPGTRLTVL.

J is TRBJ1-6 and V is TRBV27; maybe TRBD1 (5 bases). Germline lookup yields CDR1 MNHEY and CDR2 SMNVEV (reference sequence). The CDR3 sequence is 15 residues long. Trimming took 3 bases from V and 8 from J, leaving 14 bases between them. The CDR3 loop reads CASSFWPQGDSPLHF. In nucleotides, the CDR3 is TGTGCCAGCAGTTTTTGGCCCCAGGGTGATTCACCCCTCCACTTT.

This rearrangement joins TRBV25-1 to TRBJ2-1, with D hard to call. The ends were cut back, 6 bases at V and 8 bases at J, with 17 bases in the middle. Germline V CDR1 and CDR2: MGHDK, SYGVNS. The CDR3 contains 14 residues. The CDR3 here is CASSLDRAGDEQFF. The CDR3 nucleotides are TGTGCCAGCAGCCTCGACCGAGCCGGAGATGAGCAGTTCTTC.

The rearrangement uses TRBV6-5 and TRBJ2-7; 10 nucleotides match TRBD1. The trim removed 6 bases at V and 4 bases at J, leaving 9 bases unmatched. Germline V gene data show CDR1 as MNHEY and CDR2 as SVGAGI. There are 15 residues in the CDR3. The DNA for the CDR3 is TGTGCCAGCAGAAGAACCGGGACAGGGGAGTACGAGCAGTACTTC. It specifies CASRRTGTGEYEQYF.

V usage is TRBV27 and J usage is TRBJ2-1, with 9 bases fitting TRBD2. J lost 4 bases, V lost 10 bases, and 14 bases had no gene match. In germline, CDR1 is MNHEY, CDR2 SMNVEV (reference sequence). CDR3 length: 16 amino acids. In nucleotides, the CDR3 is TGTGCCACAGCACAGGCTAAAGCGGGAGGTTACAATGAGCAGTTCTTC. Amino acids: CATAQAKAGGYNEQFF.

V and J are TRBV27 and TRBJ2-7, with 7 bases matching TRBD2. Germline V gene sequence: CDR1 MNHEY, CDR2 SMNVEV (reference sequence). This CDR3 spans 14 amino acids. V dropped 5 bases and J dropped 2; count of bases not matched to a gene: 6. CDR3 bases: TGTGCCAGCAGTCGAAGGACTAGGGCCTACGAGCAGTACTTC. It encodes CASSRRTRAYEQYF.

V and J are TRBV7-6 and TRBJ1-6, with unresolved D. CDR1 is SGHVS, CDR2 FNYEAQ, per germline. Trimming pared 1 base from V and 10 bases from J, leaving 14 bases between. This CDR3 region has 15 residues. The CDR3 loop reads CASSLGSPRGSPLHF. The CDR3 bases are TGTGCCAGCAGCTTAGGATCCCCCCGGGGATCACCCCTCCACTTT.

This clone came up once. The V and J genes are TRBV18 and TRBJ1-1; no clear D gene. Germline V CDR1 and CDR2: KGHSH, LQKENI. This CDR3 has 13 amino acids. The V gene lost 6 bases and the J gene lost 8 bases, with 16 bases spanning the gap. CDR3: CASSDFGVGEAFF. The CDR3 DNA reads as TGTGCCAGCTCGGACTTTGGGGTGGGAGAAGCTTTCTTT.